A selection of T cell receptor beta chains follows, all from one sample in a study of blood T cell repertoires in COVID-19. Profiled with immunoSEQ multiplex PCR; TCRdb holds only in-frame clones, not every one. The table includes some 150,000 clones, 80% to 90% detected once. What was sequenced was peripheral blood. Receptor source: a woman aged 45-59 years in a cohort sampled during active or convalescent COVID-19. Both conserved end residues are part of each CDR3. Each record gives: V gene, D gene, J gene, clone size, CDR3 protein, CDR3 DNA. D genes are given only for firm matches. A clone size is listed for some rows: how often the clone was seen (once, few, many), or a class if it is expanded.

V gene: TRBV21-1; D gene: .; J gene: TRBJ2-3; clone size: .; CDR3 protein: CASSHRRLYRGALGTDTQYF; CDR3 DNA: TGTGCCAGCAGCCATAGGCGGCTATATCGGGGGGCCTTGGGCACAGATACGCAGTATTTT
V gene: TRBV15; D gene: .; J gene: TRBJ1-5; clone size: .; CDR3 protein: CATSRSMGTNQPQHF; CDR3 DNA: TGTGCCACCAGCAGATCCATGGGGACTAATCAGCCCCAGCATTTT
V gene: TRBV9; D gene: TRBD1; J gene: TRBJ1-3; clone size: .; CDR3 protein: CASSVGGQETSGNTIYF; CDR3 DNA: TGTGCCAGCAGCGTAGGGGGACAGGAGACCTCTGGAAACACCATATATTTT
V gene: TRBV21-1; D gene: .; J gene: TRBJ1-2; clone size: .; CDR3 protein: CASSKTRDRLYGYTF; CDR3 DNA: TGTGCCAGCAGCAAAACCCGGGACAGGTTATATGGCTACACCTTC
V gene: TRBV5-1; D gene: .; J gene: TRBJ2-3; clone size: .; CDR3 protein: CASSLVAGTDTQYF; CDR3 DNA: TGCGCCAGCAGCTTGGTGGCGGGCACAGATACGCAGTATTTT
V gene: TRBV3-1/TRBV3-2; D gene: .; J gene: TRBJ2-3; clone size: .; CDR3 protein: CASRPFIGTQYF; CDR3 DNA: TGTGCCAGCAGGCCCTTCATCGGTACGCAGTATTTT
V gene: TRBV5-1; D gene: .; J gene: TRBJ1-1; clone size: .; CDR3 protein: CASSLDGGVNTEAFF; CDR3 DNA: TGCGCCAGCAGCTTGGACGGGGGAGTGAACACTGAAGCTTTCTTT
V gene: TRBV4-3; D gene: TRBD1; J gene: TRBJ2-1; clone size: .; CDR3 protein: CASSQEGGRGEQFF; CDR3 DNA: TGCGCCAGCAGCCAAGAAGGGGGCCGCGGTGAGCAGTTCTTC
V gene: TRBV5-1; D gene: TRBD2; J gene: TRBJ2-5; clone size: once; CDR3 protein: CASSISGGGARETQYF; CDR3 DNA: TGCGCCAGCAGCATCTCTGGCGGGGGAGCAAGGGAGACCCAGTACTTC
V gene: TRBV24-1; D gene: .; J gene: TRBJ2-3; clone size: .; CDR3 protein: CATKGRGDTQYF; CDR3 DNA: TGTGCCACCAAGGGCCGCGGGGATACGCAGTATTTT
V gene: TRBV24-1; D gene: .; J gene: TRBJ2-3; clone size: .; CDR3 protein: CATRGAGDTQYF; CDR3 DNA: TGTGCCACCAGGGGAGCGGGAGATACGCAGTATTTT
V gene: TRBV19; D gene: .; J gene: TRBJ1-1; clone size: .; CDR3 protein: CASSLQGMNTEAFF; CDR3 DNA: TGTGCCAGTAGTCTTCAGGGGATGAACACTGAAGCTTTCTTT
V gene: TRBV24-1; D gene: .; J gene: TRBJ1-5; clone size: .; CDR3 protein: CATSASNQPQHF; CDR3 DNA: TGTGCCACCAGTGCGAGCAATCAGCCCCAGCATTTT
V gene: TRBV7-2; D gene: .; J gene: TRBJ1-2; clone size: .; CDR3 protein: CASSLAGGRNYGYTF; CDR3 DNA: TGTGCCAGCAGCTTAGCGGGGGGGCGCAACTATGGCTACACCTTC
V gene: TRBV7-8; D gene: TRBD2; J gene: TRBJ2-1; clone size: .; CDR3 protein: CASSLAAGLAGGPFFF; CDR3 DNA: TGTGCCAGCAGCTTAGCAGCGGGACTAGCGGGGGGCCCCTTTTTCTTC
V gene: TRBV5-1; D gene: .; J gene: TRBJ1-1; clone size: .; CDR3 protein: CASMLQGETEAFF; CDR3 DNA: TGCGCCAGCATGCTGCAGGGCGAGACTGAAGCTTTCTTT
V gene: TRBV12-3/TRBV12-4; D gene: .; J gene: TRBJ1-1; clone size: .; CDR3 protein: CASSLSNEAFF; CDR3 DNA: TGTGCCAGCAGTTTGTCTAATGAAGCTTTCTTT
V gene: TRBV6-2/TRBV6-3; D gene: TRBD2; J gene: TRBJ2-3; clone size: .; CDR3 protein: CASSRRGGLADTQYF; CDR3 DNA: TGTGCCAGCAGTCGGCGGGGGGGCCTCGCAGATACGCAGTATTTT
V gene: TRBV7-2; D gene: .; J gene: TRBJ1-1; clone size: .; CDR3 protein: CASLEQMNTEAFF; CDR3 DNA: TGTGCCAGCCTGGAGCAAATGAACACTGAAGCTTTCTTT
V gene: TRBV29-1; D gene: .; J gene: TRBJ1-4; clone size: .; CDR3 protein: CSVTATNEKLFF; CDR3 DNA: TGCAGCGTGACAGCAACTAATGAAAAACTGTTTTTT
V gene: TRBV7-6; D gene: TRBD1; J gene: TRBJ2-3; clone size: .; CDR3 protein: CASSLRQGSGGATQYF; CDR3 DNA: TGTGCCAGCAGCCTAAGACAGGGTTCAGGGGGAGCTACGCAGTATTTT
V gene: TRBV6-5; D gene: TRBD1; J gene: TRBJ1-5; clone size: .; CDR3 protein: CASTSTTGSNQPQHF; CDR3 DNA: TGTGCCAGCACCTCGACGACAGGGAGCAATCAGCCCCAGCATTTT
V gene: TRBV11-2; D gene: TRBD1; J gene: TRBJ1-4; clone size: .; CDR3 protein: CASSSRTGVGEKLFF; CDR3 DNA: TGTGCCAGCAGCTCAAGGACAGGGGTTGGTGAAAAACTGTTTTTT
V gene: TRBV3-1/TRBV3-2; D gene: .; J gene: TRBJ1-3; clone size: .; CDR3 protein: CASSRATGPSGNTIYF; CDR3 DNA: TGTGCCAGCAGCCGCGCGACAGGACCCTCTGGAAACACCATATATTTT
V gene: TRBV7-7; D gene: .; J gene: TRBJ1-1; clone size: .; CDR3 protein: CASSSLSGTKAFF; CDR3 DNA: TGTGCTAGCAGCTCTCTATCCGGGACAAAAGCTTTCTTT
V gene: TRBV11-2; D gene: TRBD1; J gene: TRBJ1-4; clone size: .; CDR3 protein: CASSFDREAEKLFF; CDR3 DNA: TGTGCCAGCAGCTTCGACAGGGAGGCTGAAAAACTGTTTTTT
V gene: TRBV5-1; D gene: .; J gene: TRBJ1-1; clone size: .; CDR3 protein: CASSPTLGGTGNTEAFF; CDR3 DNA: TGCGCCAGCAGCCCCACCCTCGGGGGGACGGGGAACACTGAAGCTTTCTTT
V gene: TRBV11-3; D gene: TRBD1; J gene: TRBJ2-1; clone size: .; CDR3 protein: CASSPGQGSNEQFF; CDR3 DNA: TGTGCCAGCAGCCCGGGACAGGGGAGCAATGAGCAGTTCTTC
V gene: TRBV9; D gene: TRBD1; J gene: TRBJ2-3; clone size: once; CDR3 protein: CASSGGTGAISTDTQYF; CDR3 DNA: TGTGCCAGCAGCGGGGGCACAGGGGCGATCTCCACAGATACGCAGTATTTT
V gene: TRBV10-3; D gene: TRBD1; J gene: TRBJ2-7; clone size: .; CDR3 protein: CAISGGTGRGEQYF; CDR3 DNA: TGTGCCATCAGTGGCGGGACAGGGAGGGGAGAGCAGTACTTC
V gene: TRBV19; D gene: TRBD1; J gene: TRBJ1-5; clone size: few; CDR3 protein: CASSIIQGGRSNQPQHF; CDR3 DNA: TGTGCCAGTAGTATAATTCAGGGGGGACGTAGCAATCAGCCCCAGCATTTT
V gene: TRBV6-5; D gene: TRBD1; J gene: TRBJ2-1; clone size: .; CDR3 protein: CASRDTGQVTGEQFF; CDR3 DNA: TGTGCCAGCAGGGATACGGGACAGGTTACTGGTGAGCAGTTCTTC
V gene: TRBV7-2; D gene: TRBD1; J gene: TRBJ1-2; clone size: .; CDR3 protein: CASSSGQGKTFYGYTF; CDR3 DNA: TGTGCCAGCAGTTCGGGACAGGGAAAAACTTTCTATGGCTACACCTTC
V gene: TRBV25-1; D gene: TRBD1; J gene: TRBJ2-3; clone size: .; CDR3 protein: CASSPSTGALGDTQYF; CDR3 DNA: TGTGCCAGCAGTCCCTCTACAGGGGCCCTTGGGGATACGCAGTATTTT
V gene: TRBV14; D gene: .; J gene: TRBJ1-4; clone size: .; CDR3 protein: CASSQVSTELNEKLFF; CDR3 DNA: TGTGCCAGCAGCCAAGTATCGACAGAGCTAAATGAAAAACTGTTTTTT
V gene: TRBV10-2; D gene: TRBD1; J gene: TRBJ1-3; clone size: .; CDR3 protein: CASSSGTAGNTIYF; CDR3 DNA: TGCGCCAGCAGTTCCGGGACAGCTGGAAACACCATATATTTT
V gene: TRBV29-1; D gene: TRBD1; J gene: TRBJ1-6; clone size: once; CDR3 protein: CSVWGQQDNSPLHF; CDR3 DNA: TGCAGCGTTTGGGGACAGCAAGATAATTCACCCCTCCACTTT
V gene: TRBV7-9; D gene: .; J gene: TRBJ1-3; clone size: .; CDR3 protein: CASSLEVSGTGNTIYF; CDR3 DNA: TGTGCCAGCAGCTTAGAAGTTTCGGGGACTGGAAACACCATATATTTT
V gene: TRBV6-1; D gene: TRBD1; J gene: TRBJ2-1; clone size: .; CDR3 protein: CASSEHGQGSNNEQFF; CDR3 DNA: TGTGCCAGCAGTGAGCACGGACAGGGGTCGAACAATGAGCAGTTCTTC
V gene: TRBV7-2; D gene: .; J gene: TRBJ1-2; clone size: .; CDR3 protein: CASSLGGQNYGYTF; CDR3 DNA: TGTGCCAGCAGCTTAGGGGGGCAGAACTATGGCTACACCTTC
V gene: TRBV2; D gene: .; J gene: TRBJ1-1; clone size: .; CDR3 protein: CASRPEKNTEAFF; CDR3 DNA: TGTGCCAGCAGGCCCGAGAAGAACACTGAAGCTTTCTTT
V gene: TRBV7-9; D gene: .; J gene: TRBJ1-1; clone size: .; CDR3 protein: CASSLGPSRAAFF; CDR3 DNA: TGTGCCAGCAGCCTGGGCCCCAGCCGAGCAGCTTTCTTT
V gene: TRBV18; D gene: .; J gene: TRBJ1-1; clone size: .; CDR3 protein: CASSPDPTGLNTEAFF; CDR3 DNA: TGTGCCAGCTCACCCGACCCCACGGGGTTGAACACTGAAGCTTTCTTT
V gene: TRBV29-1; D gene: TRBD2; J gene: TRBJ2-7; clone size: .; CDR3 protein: CSVELNRGDEQYF; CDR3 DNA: TGCAGCGTTGAATTGAATCGGGGGGACGAGCAGTACTTC
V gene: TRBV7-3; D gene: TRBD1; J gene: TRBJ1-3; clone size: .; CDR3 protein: CASSREGGAGNTIYF; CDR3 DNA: TGTGCCAGCAGCCGGGAAGGGGGCGCTGGAAACACCATATATTTT
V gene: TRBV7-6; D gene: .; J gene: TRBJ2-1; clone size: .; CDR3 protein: CASSQRGTVRNEQFF; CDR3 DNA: TGTGCCAGCAGCCAACGGGGTACGGTCAGGAATGAGCAGTTCTTC
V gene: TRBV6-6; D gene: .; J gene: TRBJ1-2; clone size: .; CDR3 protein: CASKPQDYGYTF; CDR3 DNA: TGTGCCAGCAAGCCGCAAGACTATGGCTACACCTTC
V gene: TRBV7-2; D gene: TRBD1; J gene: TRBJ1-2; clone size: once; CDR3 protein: CASSSRGLYGYTF; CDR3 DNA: TGTGCCAGCAGCTCAAGGGGGCTTTATGGCTACACCTTC
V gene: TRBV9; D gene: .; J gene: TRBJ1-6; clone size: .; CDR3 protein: CASSTQPGGLSSPLHF; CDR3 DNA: TGTGCCAGCAGCACCCAGCCCGGGGGGCTAAGTTCACCCCTCCACTTT
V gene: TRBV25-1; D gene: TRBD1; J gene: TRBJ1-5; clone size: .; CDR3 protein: CASGGGQGNQPQHF; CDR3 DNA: TGTGCCAGCGGCGGGGGACAGGGCAATCAGCCCCAGCATTTT
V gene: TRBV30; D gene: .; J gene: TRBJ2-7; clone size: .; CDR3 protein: CAWSPFPQFQYF; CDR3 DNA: TGTGCCTGGAGTCCCTTCCCACAATTTCAGTACTTC
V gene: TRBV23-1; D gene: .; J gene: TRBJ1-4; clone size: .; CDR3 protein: CASFQGIEEKLFF; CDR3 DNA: TGCGCCAGCTTCCAGGGTATTGAGGAAAAACTGTTTTTT
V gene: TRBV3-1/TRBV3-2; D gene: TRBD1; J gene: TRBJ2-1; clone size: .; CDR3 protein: CASSQGTGIYNEQFF; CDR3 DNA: TGTGCCAGCAGCCAAGGGACAGGGATTTACAATGAGCAGTTCTTC
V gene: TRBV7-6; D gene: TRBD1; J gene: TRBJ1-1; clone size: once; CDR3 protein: CASSLSQGSTEAFF; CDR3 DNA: TGTGCCAGCAGCTTATCACAGGGGTCCACTGAAGCTTTCTTT
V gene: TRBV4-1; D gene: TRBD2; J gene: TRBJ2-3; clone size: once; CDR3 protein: CASSQDFTLAGGLADTQYF; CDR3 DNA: TGCGCCAGCAGCCAAGATTTTACCCTAGCGGGGGGTCTCGCAGATACGCAGTATTTT